This record concerns one T cell receptor (beta chain) sequence. Its antigen is not known. This sample was taken from a study of Graves' ophthalmopathy and Graves' hyperthyroidism. Findings and limits, study-wide: The authors also found most expanded thyroid clonotypes above 0.001 frequency in blood.

Other autoimmune disease, uncontrolled infection, pregnancy and lactation led to exclusion. Clinical symptoms and serum thyroxine were used for diagnosis; TRAb, thyroid ultrasound and orbital computed tomography were also relied on. The CDR3 consists of 12 residues. The V and J ends lost 5 bases and 9 bases, in that order; junction bases with no gene match: 5. From germline, CDR1 is SGHVS and CDR2 FQNEAQ. Amplifying from RNA transcripts, the study obtained TCR beta CDR3 regions. Second-round multiplex PCR came after a first-round RT-PCR that employed HTBI primers. TCRdb used MiXCR to reprocess the multiplex PCR reads, holding one entry per CDR3 protein. The data contain around 1,000,000 distinct CDR3 sequences, less than 45% of them singletons.

The sequenced material came from peripheral blood or thyroid tissue (not recorded which). This TCR was sampled from an adult man with Graves' hyperthyroidism. This sequence joins TRBV7-8 and TRBJ1-1, with 8 nucleotides matching TRBD1. CDR3 protein: CASSPGQDQAFF. The CDR3, as DNA: TGTGCCAGCAGCCCGGGACAGGACCAAGCTTTCTTT. Based on the CDR3 plus reference TRBV7-8 and TRBJ1-1, the full variable domain is GAGVSQSPRYKVAKRGQDVALRCDPISGHVSLFWYQQALGQGPEFLTYFQNEAQLDKSGLPSDRFFAERPEGSVSTLKIQRTQQEDSAVYLCASSPGQDQAFFGQGTRLTVV.